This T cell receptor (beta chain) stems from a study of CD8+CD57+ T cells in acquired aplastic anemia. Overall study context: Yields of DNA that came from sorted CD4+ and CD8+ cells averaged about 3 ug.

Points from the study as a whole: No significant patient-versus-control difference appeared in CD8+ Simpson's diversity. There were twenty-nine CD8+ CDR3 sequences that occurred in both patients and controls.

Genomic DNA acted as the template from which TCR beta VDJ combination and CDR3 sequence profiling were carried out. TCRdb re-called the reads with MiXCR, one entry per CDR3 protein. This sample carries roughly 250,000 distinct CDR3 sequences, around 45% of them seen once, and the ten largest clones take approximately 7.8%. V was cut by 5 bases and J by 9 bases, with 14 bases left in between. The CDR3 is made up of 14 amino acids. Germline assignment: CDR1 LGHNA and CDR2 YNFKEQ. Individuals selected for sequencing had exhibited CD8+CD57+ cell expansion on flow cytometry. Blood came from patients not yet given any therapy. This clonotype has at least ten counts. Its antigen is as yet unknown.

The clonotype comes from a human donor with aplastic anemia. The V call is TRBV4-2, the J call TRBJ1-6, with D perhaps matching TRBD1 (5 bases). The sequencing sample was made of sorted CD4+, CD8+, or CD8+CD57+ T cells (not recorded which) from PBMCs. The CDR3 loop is CASSVPSGGSPLHF. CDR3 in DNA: TGTGCCAGCAGCGTGCCCTCTGGGGGTTCACCCCTCCACTTT.